These T cell receptor beta chains were read from a single sample in a study of T cell responses to AZD1222 COVID-19 vaccine. Some clones are missing from TCRdb's copy, which holds only in-frame ones; the method was immunoSEQ multiplex PCR. The data contain about 150,000 clones, more than 90% of them seen just once; the ten biggest clones take up 3.3%. Sequenced material: peripheral blood, taken 28 days after the second AZD1222 dose. These receptors originate from an adult who received the AZD1222 COVID-19 vaccine. Each CDR3 is given with its conserved first and last residue. Fields, in order: D gene, clone size, V gene, J gene, CDR3 length, CDR3 DNA, CDR3 protein. A D gene is named only where the DNA matches it firmly. Not every row has a clone size; where given, it reads once, few, many or a size class.

D: -; size: -; V: TRBV28; J: TRBJ2-7; length: 17; DNA: TGTGCCAGCAGTTTAGGGGGGCAGGGCCAGTTTCCCTACGAGCAGTACTTC; CDR3: CASSLGGQGQFPYEQYF
D: -; size: -; V: TRBV4-1; J: TRBJ1-2; length: 17; DNA: TGCGCCAGCAGCCCCCGGGACCGCATGAATATAATTTATGGCTACACCTTC; CDR3: CASSPRDRMNIIYGYTF
D: TRBD1; size: -; V: TRBV4-2; J: TRBJ1-4; length: 16; DNA: TGTGCCAGCAGCCACGGGACAGGGGTGGCTAATGAAAAACTGTTTTTT; CDR3: CASSHGTGVANEKLFF
D: -; size: -; V: TRBV2; J: TRBJ1-2; length: 13; DNA: TGTGCCAGCCCGACGGGGACACTCTATGGCTACACCTTC; CDR3: CASPTGTLYGYTF
D: -; size: -; V: TRBV12-3/TRBV12-4; J: TRBJ1-1; length: 11; DNA: TGTGCCAGCAGTCGGGGGAGACAAGCTTTCTTT; CDR3: CASSRGRQAFF
D: TRBD2; size: -; V: TRBV6-1; J: TRBJ2-1; length: 16; DNA: TGTGCCAGCAGTGAGCCTGTGGGACTAGCGGGCAATGAGCAGTTCTTC; CDR3: CASSEPVGLAGNEQFF
D: -; size: once; V: TRBV7-9; J: TRBJ1-4; length: 13; DNA: TGTGCCAGCAGAAGAGAGGGAGGTGAAAAACTGTTTTTT; CDR3: CASRREGGEKLFF
D: -; size: once; V: TRBV5-1; J: TRBJ2-3; length: 15; DNA: TGCGCCAGCAGCTTGTCGGGAGCAGGTGGAGATACGCAGTATTTT; CDR3: CASSLSGAGGDTQYF
D: TRBD2; size: -; V: TRBV15; J: TRBJ2-5; length: 18; DNA: TGTGCCACCAGCAGAGATGTCCTAGCGGGAGAGTCGGGAGAGACCCAGTACTTC; CDR3: CATSRDVLAGESGETQYF
D: TRBD2; size: -; V: TRBV5-4; J: TRBJ2-3; length: 15; DNA: TGTGCCAGCAGCACCGATAGCGGGAGTCTAGATACGCAGTATTTT; CDR3: CASSTDSGSLDTQYF
D: TRBD1; size: -; V: TRBV9; J: TRBJ1-2; length: 13; DNA: TGTGCCAGCAGGCAGGGGGAGGGCTATGGCTACACCTTC; CDR3: CASRQGEGYGYTF
D: TRBD2; size: -; V: TRBV30; J: TRBJ2-7; length: 15; DNA: TGTGCCTGGAGTGTACCTATCGGGAGGGCCCACGAGCAGTACTTC; CDR3: CAWSVPIGRAHEQYF
D: TRBD2; size: -; V: TRBV7-9; J: TRBJ2-2; length: 16; DNA: TGTGCCAGCAGCTTAGGGCTAGCGGAGAGAACCGGGGAGCTGTTTTTT; CDR3: CASSLGLAERTGELFF
D: TRBD2; size: -; V: TRBV14; J: TRBJ2-7; length: 15; DNA: TGTGCCAGCAGCACCCTAGCGGGAGGGTTCGAAGAGCAGTACTTC; CDR3: CASSTLAGGFEEQYF
D: -; size: -; V: TRBV11-1; J: TRBJ1-1; length: 14; DNA: TGTGCCAGCAGCATAAACAGGGCGAACACTGAAGCTTTCTTT; CDR3: CASSINRANTEAFF
D: -; size: -; V: TRBV4-1; J: TRBJ2-3; length: 16; DNA: TGCGCCAGCAGCCATCTACTCGGGTCACCCACAGATACGCAGTATTTT; CDR3: CASSHLLGSPTDTQYF
D: -; size: -; V: TRBV10-2; J: TRBJ1-2; length: 13; DNA: TGCGCCAGCAGTGAGTCCAGGCGAAATGGCTACACCTTC; CDR3: CASSESRRNGYTF
D: -; size: -; V: TRBV7-3; J: TRBJ1-2; length: 12; DNA: TGTGCCAGCAGCAACAATAACTATGGCTACACCTTC; CDR3: CASSNNNYGYTF
D: -; size: -; V: TRBV6-5; J: TRBJ2-2; length: 13; DNA: TGTGCCAGCAGGTCAGGGAACACCGGGGAGCTGTTTTTT; CDR3: CASRSGNTGELFF
D: -; size: few; V: TRBV28; J: TRBJ1-6; length: 14; DNA: TGTGCCAGCAGTTTAGGGAGGGAGGTATCACCCCTCCACTTT; CDR3: CASSLGREVSPLHF
D: -; size: -; V: TRBV27; J: TRBJ1-2; length: 12; DNA: TGTGCCAGCAGTTCCGGTCCCAATGGCTACACCTTC; CDR3: CASSSGPNGYTF
D: -; size: once; V: TRBV19; J: TRBJ2-4; length: 16; DNA: TGTGCCAGTAGTATTGGGGCGAACCTAGCCAAAAACATTCAGTACTTC; CDR3: CASSIGANLAKNIQYF
D: -; size: -; V: TRBV11-2; J: TRBJ1-2; length: 14; DNA: TGTGCCAGCAGCCCGTCTTTTGGGGCGGGTGGCTACACCTTC; CDR3: CASSPSFGAGGYTF
D: TRBD2; size: -; V: TRBV7-2; J: TRBJ2-1; length: 15; DNA: TGTGCCAGCAGCTCCTCCGGGACTAGCGGGGCCGAGCAGTTCTTC; CDR3: CASSSSGTSGAEQFF
D: -; size: -; V: TRBV4-3; J: TRBJ1-1; length: 14; DNA: TGCGCCAGCAGCCAAGGACACATGAACACTGAAGCTTTCTTT; CDR3: CASSQGHMNTEAFF
D: -; size: -; V: TRBV5-1; J: TRBJ2-5; length: 11; DNA: TGCGCCAGCCAGATTCAAGAGACCCAGTACTTC; CDR3: CASQIQETQYF